Below, 11 T cell receptor beta chains from the same sample are listed, as sequenced in a study of blood T cell repertoires in COVID-19. Profiling relied on immunoSEQ multiplex PCR, and the TCRdb table lists in-frame clones only, not all of them. Here the sample spans 250,000 or so clones, approximately 84% being singletons. Sequenced: PBMCs or T cells enriched from blood (not recorded which). These receptors were taken from a woman in her forties or fifties who had been exposed to COVID-19.

A word on this clone: Other DNA sequences in the same sample also yield this CDR3. V and J are TRBV5-1 and TRBJ2-5; D is possibly TRBD1 (6 bases). Looked up from germline, CDR1 is SGHRS and CDR2 is YFSETQ. The CDR3 has 13 amino acids. V was trimmed by 0 bases and J by 4 bases, leaving 7 bases between them. CDR3: CASSLAGAETQYF. In nucleotides, the CDR3 is TGCGCCAGCAGCTTGGCAGGGGCAGAGACCCAGTACTTC.

V gene TRBV28 combines with J gene TRBJ1-2, with 11 bases matching TRBD1. Germline assignment: CDR1 MDHEN and CDR2 SYDVKM. J was trimmed by 8 bases and V by 4 bases; bases with no gene match: 9. The CDR3 has 15 amino acids. The DNA of the CDR3 is TGTGCCAGCAGTTCCGCCGGGACAGGGGGGAGAGGCTACACCTTC. It translates to CASSSAGTGGRGYTF.

The rearrangement links TRBV11-2 to TRBJ2-7; 12 nucleotides agree with TRBD2. The CDR3 is 15 amino acids. Germline lookup yields CDR1 SGHAT and CDR2 FQNNGV. J was trimmed by 3 bases and V by 2 bases; bases with no gene match: 2. DNA for the CDR3: TGTGCCAGCAGCTTACTAGCGGGGGGGGGCTACGAGCAGTACTTC. Protein sequence: CASSLLAGGGYEQYF.

The chain employs TRBV24-1 and TRBJ2-5; perhaps TRBD2 as D (6 bases). The CDR3 sequence is 15 residues long. CDR1 is KGHDR and CDR2 is SFDVKD in the germline V gene. Trimming left V 3 bases short and J 4 bases short, with 14 bases between. The CDR3 is CATSDPGEGGETQYF. In DNA, the CDR3 is TGTGCCACCAGTGATCCGGGCGAGGGAGGAGAGACCCAGTACTTC.

This clone showed up just a few times. CDR3 bases: TGTGCCAGCAGGGATAGCGGCGCGGGTTTTAATTCACCCCTCCACTTT. Translating gives CASRDSGAGFNSPLHF. The chain carries TRBV7-8 and TRBJ1-6; D gene unclear. The CDR3 extends over 16 amino acids. Trimming took 6 bases from V and 6 from J, leaving 18 bases between them. The V gene's germline CDR1 is SGHVS and CDR2 FQNEAQ.

Notes on this clone: Additional DNA sequences in this sample encode the identical CDR3. This chain uses TRBV20-1 with TRBJ2-3, with 7 bases aligning to TRBD1. Losses at the gene ends were 6 bases for V and 6 bases for J; bases not matched to a gene: 3. Germline-derived CDR1 and CDR2 are DFQATT and SNEGSKA (reference sequence). CDR3 length: 11 amino acids. DNA of the CDR3: TGCAGTGCGAGCAGGGGGGATACGCAGTATTTT. Amino acids: CSASRGDTQYF.

V gene TRBV3-1 (or the pseudogene TRBV3-2) combines with J gene TRBJ2-1, with TRBD1 matching 7 bases. The CDR3 runs to 16 residues. Germline CDR1 LGHDT, CDR2 YNNKEL (reference sequence). Losses at the gene ends were 2 bases for V and 10 bases for J; bases not matched to a gene: 14. The CDR3: CASSQTRDSRFGEQFF. In DNA form, the CDR3 reads TGTGCCAGCAGCCAAACCCGGGACAGTCGGTTTGGGGAGCAGTTCTTC.

J is TRBJ1-2 and V is TRBV5-1; weak D call: TRBD1 (6 bases). Trimming pared 0 bases from V and 6 bases from J, leaving 6 bases between. The germline gives CDR1 SGHRS, CDR2 YFSETQ. CDR3 length: 12 amino acids. CDR3 residues: CASSLDRDGYTF. For the CDR3, the DNA is TGCGCCAGCAGCTTGGACAGGGATGGCTACACCTTC.

The gene calls are TRBV4-2 and TRBJ2-6; 9 bases match TRBD1. Germline CDR1 is LGHNA and CDR2 is YNFKEQ. The CDR3 is made up of 18 amino acids. V trimming: 4 bases; J trimming: 2 bases; junction bases outside the gene matches: 9. This chain's CDR3 is CASSPGTGLVTGANVLTF. In DNA form, the CDR3 reads TGTGCCAGCAGCCCCGGGACAGGGCTGGTAACTGGGGCCAACGTCCTGACTTTC.

The chain is built from TRBV19 and TRBJ1-3, with D unclear. Trimming shortened V by 3 bases and J by 0 bases, and 12 bases separated the two germline ends. The germline gives CDR1 LNHDA, CDR2 SQIVND (reference sequence). This CDR3 has 16 residues. The CDR3 nucleotides read TGTGCCAGTAGTATTCTTCCGTTCTTCTCTGGAAACACCATATATTTT. Encoded protein: CASSILPFFSGNTIYF.

This sequence joins TRBV19 and TRBJ1-5, with D unresolved. V was shortened by 0 bases and J by 2 bases, with 8 bases between the two germline ends. Germline V gene sequence: CDR1 LNHDA, CDR2 SQIVND (reference sequence). The CDR3 is 15 amino acids. The CDR3 loop is CASSIDRRGNQPQHF. The DNA for the CDR3 is TGTGCCAGTAGTATAGATCGGAGGGGCAATCAGCCCCAGCATTTT.